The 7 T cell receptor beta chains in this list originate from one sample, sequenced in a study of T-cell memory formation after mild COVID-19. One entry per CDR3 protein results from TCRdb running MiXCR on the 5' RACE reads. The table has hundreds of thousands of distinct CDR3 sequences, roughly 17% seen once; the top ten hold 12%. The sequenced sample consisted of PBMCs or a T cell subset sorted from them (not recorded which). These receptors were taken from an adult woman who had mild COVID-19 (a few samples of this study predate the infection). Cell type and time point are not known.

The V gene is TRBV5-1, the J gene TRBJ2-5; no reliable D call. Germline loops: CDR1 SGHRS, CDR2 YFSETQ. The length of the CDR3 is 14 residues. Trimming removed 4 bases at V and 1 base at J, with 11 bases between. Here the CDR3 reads CASSQGRLQETQYF. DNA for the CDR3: TGCGCCAGCAGCCAAGGACGGCTCCAAGAGACCCAGTACTTC. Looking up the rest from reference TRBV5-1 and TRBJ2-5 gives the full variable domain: KAGVTQTPRYLIKTRGQQVTLSCSPISGHRSVSWYQQTPGQGLQFLFEYFSETQRNKGNFPGRFSGRQFSNSRSEMNVSTLELGDSALYLCASSQGRLQETQYFGPGTRLLVL.

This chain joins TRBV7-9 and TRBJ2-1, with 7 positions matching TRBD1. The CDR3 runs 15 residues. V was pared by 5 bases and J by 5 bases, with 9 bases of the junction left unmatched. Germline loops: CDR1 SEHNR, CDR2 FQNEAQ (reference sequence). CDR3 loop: CASSARDRSNNEQFF. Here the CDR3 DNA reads TGTGCCAGCAGCGCCCGGGACAGATCCAACAATGAGCAGTTCTTC.

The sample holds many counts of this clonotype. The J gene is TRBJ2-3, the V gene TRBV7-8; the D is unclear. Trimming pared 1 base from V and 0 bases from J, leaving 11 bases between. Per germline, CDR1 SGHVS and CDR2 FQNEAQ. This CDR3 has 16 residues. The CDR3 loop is CASSLGYISSTDTQYF. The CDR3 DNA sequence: TGTGCCAGCAGCTTAGGATACATCTCTAGCACAGATACGCAGTATTTT.

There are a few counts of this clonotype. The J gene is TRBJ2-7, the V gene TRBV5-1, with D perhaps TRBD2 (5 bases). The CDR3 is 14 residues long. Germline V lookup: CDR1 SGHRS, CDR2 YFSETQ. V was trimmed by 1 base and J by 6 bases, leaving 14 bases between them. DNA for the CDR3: TGCGCCAGCAGCTTGCTGACACCCGGAGGCGAGCAGTACTTC. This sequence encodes CASSLLTPGGEQYF.

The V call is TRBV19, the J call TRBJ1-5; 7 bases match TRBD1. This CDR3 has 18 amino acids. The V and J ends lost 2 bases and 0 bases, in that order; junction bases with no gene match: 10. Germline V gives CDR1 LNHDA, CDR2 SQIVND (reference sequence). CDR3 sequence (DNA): TGTGCCAGTAGTATACAGGCAGGGGGAACTTATAGCAATCAGCCCCAGCATTTT. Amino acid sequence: CASSIQAGGTYSNQPQHF.

This CDR3 reads CASRHNRGNEQFF. The CDR3 nucleotides read TGTGCCAGCAGACATAACAGGGGCAATGAGCAGTTCTTC. The chain carries TRBV5-6 and TRBJ2-1; 7 nucleotides line up with TRBD1. CDR1 is SGHDT and CDR2 is YYEEEE in the germline V gene. The CDR3 spans 13 residues. With V trimmed by 5 bases and J by 6 bases, 5 bases remained unmatched.

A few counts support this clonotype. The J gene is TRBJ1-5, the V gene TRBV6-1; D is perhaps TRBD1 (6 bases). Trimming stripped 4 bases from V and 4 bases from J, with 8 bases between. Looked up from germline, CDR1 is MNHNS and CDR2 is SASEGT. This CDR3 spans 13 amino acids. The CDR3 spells CASSVTGNQPQHF. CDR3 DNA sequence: TGTGCCAGCAGTGTTACAGGGAATCAGCCCCAGCATTTT.